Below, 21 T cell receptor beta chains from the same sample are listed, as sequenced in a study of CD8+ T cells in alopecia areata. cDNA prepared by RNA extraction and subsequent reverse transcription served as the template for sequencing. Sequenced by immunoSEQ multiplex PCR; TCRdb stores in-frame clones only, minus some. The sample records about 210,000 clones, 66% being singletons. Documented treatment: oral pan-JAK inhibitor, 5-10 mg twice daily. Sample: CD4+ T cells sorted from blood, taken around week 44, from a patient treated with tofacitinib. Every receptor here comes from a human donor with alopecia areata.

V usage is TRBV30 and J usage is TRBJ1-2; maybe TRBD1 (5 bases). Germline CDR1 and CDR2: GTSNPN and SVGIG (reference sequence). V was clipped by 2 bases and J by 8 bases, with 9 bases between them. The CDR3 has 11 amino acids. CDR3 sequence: CAWSWRDGYTF. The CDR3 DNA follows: TGTGCCTGGAGTTGGCGGGACGGCTACACCTTC.

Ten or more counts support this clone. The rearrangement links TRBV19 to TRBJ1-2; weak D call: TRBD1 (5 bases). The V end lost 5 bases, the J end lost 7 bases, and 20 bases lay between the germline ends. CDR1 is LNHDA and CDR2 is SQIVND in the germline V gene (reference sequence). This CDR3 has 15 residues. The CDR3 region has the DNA TGTGCCAGTAGTCCCCGAGAGGGGCCCACCCTTGGCTACACCTTC. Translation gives CASSPREGPTLGYTF.

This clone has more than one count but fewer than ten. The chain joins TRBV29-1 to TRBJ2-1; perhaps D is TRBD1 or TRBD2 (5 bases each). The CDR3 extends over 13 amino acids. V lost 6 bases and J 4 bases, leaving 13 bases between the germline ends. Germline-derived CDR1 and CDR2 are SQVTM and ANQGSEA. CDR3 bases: TGCAGCGTGAGGGGCCGTGTTTACAATGAGCAGTTCTTC. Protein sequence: CSVRGRVYNEQFF.

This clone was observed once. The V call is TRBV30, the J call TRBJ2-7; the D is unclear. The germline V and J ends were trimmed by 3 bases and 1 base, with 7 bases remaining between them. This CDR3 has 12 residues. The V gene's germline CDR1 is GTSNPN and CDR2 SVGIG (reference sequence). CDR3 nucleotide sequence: TGTGCCTGGAGGGCCGAATCCTACGAGCAGTACTTC. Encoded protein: CAWRAESYEQYF.

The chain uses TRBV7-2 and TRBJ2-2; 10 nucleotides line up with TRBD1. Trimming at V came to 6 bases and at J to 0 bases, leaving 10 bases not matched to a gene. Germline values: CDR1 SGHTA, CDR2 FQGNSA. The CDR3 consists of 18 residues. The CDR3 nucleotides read TGTGCCAGCAGGTGGGGGACAGGGGTTTATTCGAACACCGGGGAGCTGTTTTTT. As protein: CASRWGTGVYSNTGELFF.

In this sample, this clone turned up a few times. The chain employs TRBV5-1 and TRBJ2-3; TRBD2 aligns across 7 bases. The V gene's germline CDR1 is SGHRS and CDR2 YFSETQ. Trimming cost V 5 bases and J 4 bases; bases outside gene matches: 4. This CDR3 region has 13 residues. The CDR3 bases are TGCGCCAGCAGTGCGGGGGTGGCAGATACGCAGTATTTT. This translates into CASSAGVADTQYF.

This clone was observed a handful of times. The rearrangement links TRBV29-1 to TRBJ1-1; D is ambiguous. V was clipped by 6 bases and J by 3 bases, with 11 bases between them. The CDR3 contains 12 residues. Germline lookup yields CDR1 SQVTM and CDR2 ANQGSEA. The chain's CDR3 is CSVTQSDTEAFF. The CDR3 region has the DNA TGCAGCGTGACCCAATCGGACACTGAAGCTTTCTTT.

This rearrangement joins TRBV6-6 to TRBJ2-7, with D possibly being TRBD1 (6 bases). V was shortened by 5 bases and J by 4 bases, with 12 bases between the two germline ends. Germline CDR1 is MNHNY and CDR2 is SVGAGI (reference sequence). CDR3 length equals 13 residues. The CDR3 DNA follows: TGTGCCAGCAGTGGGGGCGTCAGATACGAGCAGTACTTC. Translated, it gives CASSGGVRYEQYF.

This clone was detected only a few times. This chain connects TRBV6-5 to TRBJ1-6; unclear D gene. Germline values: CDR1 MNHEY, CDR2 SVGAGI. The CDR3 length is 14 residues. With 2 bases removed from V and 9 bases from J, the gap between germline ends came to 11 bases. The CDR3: CASSYDRLGSPLHF. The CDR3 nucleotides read TGTGCCAGCAGTTACGATAGGCTGGGTTCACCCCTCCACTTT.

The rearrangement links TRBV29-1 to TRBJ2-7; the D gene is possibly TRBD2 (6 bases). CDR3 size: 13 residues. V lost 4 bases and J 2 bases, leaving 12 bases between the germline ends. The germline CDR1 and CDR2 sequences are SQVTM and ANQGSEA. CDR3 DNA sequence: TGCAGCGTTGCGGGGGAAGTGGCCTACGAGCAGTACTTC. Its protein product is CSVAGEVAYEQYF.

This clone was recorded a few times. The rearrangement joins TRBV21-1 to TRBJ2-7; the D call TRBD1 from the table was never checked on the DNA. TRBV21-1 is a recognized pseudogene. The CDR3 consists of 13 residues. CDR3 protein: CASRTRRPYEQYF. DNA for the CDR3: TGTGCCAGCAGAACCAGGCGACCCTACGAGCAGTACTTC.

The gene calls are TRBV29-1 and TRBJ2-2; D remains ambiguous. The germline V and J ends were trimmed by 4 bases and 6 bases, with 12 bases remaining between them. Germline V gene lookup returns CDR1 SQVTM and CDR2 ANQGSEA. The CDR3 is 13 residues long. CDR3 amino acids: CSVVGILAGELFF. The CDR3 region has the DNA TGCAGCGTTGTGGGGATCTTGGCCGGGGAGCTGTTTTTT.

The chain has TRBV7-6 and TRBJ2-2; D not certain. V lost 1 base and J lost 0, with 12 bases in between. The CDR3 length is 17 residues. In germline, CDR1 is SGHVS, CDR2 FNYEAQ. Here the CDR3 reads CASSLESGPSNTGELFF. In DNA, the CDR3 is TGTGCCAGCAGCTTAGAATCCGGGCCCTCGAACACCGGGGAGCTGTTTTTT.

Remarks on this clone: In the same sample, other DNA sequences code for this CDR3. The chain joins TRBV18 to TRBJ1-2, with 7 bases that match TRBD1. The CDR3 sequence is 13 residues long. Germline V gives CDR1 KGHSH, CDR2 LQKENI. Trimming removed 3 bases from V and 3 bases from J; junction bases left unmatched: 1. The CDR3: CASSPGTDYGYTF. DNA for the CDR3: TGTGCCAGCTCACCGGGGACAGACTATGGCTACACCTTC.

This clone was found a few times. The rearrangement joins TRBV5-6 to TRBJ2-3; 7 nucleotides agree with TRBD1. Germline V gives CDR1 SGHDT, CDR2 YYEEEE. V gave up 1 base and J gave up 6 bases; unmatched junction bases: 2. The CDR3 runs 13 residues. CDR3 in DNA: TGTGCCAGCAGCTTGATCAGGGGGGATACGCAGTATTTT. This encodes CASSLIRGDTQYF.

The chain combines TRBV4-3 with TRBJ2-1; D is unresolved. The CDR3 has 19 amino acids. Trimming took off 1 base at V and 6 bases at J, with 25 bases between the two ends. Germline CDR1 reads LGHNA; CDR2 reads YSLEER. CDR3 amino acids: CASSQVSPMTPVGTNEQFF. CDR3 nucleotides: TGCGCCAGCAGCCAAGTGTCCCCCATGACTCCGGTTGGTACCAATGAGCAGTTCTTC.

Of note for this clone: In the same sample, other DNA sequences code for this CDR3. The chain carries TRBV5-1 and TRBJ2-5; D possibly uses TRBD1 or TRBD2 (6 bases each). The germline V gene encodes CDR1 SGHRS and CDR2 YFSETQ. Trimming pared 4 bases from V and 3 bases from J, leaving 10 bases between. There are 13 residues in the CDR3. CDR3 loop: CASSLGGKETQYF. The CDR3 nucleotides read TGCGCCAGCAGCCTAGGGGGGAAAGAGACCCAGTACTTC.

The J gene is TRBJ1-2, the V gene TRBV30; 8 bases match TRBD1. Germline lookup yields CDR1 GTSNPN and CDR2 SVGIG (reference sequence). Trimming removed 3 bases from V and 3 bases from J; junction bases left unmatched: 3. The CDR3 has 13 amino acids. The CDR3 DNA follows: TGTGCCTGGAGGGCGGACAGGGACTATGGCTACACCTTC. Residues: CAWRADRDYGYTF.

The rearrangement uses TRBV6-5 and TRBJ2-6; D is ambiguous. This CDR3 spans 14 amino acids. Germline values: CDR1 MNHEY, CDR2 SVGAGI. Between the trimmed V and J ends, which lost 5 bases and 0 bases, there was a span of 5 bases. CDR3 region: CASSGGSGANVLTF. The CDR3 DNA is TGTGCCAGCAGTGGTGGCTCTGGGGCCAACGTCCTGACTTTC.

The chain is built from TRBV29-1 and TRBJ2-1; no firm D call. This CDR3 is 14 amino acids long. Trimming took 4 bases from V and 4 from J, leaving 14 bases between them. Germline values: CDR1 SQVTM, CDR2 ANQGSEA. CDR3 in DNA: TGCAGCGTTGGCGGACGGATGAGTTACAATGAGCAGTTCTTC. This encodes CSVGGRMSYNEQFF.

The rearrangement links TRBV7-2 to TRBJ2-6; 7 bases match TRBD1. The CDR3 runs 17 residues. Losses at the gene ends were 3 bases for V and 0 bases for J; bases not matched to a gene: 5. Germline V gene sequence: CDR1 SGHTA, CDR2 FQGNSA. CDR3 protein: CASSFVTGVSGANVLTF. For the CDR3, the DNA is TGTGCCAGCAGCTTCGTTACAGGGGTCTCTGGGGCCAACGTCCTGACTTTC.